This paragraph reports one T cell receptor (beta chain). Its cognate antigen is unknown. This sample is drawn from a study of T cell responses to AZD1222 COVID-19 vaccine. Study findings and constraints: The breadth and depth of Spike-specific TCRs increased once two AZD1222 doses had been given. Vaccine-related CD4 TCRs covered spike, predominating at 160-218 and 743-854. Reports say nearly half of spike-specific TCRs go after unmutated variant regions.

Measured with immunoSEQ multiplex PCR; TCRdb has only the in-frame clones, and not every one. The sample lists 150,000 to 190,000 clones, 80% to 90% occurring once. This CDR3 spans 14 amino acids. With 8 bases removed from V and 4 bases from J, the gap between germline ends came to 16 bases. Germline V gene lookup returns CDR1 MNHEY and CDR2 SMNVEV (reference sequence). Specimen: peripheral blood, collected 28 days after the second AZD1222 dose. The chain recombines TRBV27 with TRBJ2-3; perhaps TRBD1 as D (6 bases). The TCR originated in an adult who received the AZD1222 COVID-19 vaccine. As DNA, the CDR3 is TGTGCCAGCGCGACAGGCCCCTTGTCAGATACGCAGTATTTT. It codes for CASATGPLSDTQYF.